These T cell receptor beta chains were read from a single sample in a study of T cells in localized non-small cell lung cancer. This table comes from immunoSEQ multiplex PCR, and its TCRdb copy is limited to in-frame clones, with some not included. The data show tens of thousands of clones, 85% to 90% seen once. This material consisted of peripheral blood, taken before any cancer treatment. These receptors were collected from a man aged 35 to 69 with stage I squamous cell lung carcinoma. Both conserved end residues are part of each CDR3. Each record gives: J gene, D gene, V gene, clone size, CDR3 protein, CDR3 DNA. A D gene is named only where the DNA matches it firmly. For some rows the clone size is stated as once, few or many, or as a class when expanded; others skip it.

TRBJ2-1	NA	TRBV9	NA	CASSPFGSPYNEQFF	TGTGCCAGCAGCCCTTTCGGTAGCCCCTACAATGAGCAGTTCTTC
TRBJ1-2	NA	TRBV28	NA	CASSFGRVGGYTF	TGTGCCAGCAGTTTCGGCCGGGTAGGTGGCTACACCTTC
TRBJ2-5	TRBD2	TRBV5-1	few	CASSFRAGDWKTQYF	TGCGCCAGCAGCTTTCGGGCGGGAGATTGGAAGACCCAGTACTTC
TRBJ2-3	TRBD2	TRBV11-2	NA	CASSRLAGGRTDTQYF	TGTGCCAGCAGCAGACTAGCGGGGGGCCGCACAGATACGCAGTATTTT
TRBJ2-2	NA	TRBV7-3	NA	CATGGTPGRTGELFF	TGTGCCACCGGAGGGACTCCCGGTCGGACCGGGGAGCTGTTTTTT
TRBJ2-7	TRBD1	TRBV7-9	NA	CASSYFTGTGNYEQYF	TGTGCCAGCAGCTACTTTACCGGGACAGGGAACTACGAGCAGTACTTC
TRBJ1-1	NA	TRBV5-1	NA	CASSLVGGNTEAFF	TGCGCCAGCAGCTTGGTGGGCGGAAACACTGAAGCTTTCTTT
TRBJ1-5	NA	TRBV9	NA	CASSQDSSNQPQHF	TGTGCCAGCAGCCAGGACAGTAGCAATCAGCCCCAGCATTTT
TRBJ1-2	NA	TRBV4-3	NA	CASSQDSGPEAYHYGYTF	TGCGCCAGCAGCCAAGATTCAGGCCCCGAAGCCTATCACTATGGCTACACCTTC
TRBJ1-1	NA	TRBV4-3	NA	CASSQDIRQLNTEAFF	TGCGCCAGCAGCCAAGATATCCGACAGTTGAACACTGAAGCTTTCTTT
TRBJ1-1	NA	TRBV28	once	CASSLPRGSGAEAFF	TGTGCCAGCAGTCTTCCCCGGGGCAGCGGGGCTGAAGCTTTCTTT
TRBJ2-5	NA	TRBV5-1	NA	CASSLTSFGETQYF	TGCGCCAGCAGCTTGACTAGCTTCGGGGAGACCCAGTACTTC
TRBJ1-1	NA	TRBV28	NA	CASRGGTEAFF	TGTGCCAGCAGGGGGGGGACTGAAGCTTTCTTT
TRBJ2-7	NA	TRBV19	few	CASSPTTDPSSYEQYF	TGTGCCAGTAGTCCCACAACCGACCCATCCTCCTACGAGCAGTACTTC
TRBJ1-1	NA	TRBV7-2	NA	CASSLTAAENTEAFF	TGTGCCAGCAGCTTAACGGCCGCAGAGAACACTGAAGCTTTCTTT
TRBJ2-7	TRBD1	TRBV29-1	NA	CSVLEGTGRNEQYF	TGCAGCGTCTTGGAAGGGACAGGGAGAAACGAGCAGTACTTC
TRBJ2-1	NA	TRBV19	NA	CASSVDRQPYNEQFF	TGTGCCAGTAGTGTCGACAGGCAACCCTACAATGAGCAGTTCTTC
TRBJ2-7	NA	TRBV7-2	few	CASTLGDSYEQYF	TGTGCCAGCACCCTGGGGGACTCCTACGAGCAGTACTTC
TRBJ2-1	TRBD2	TRBV9	NA	CASSASSGSSYNEQFF	TGTGCCAGCAGCGCTTCTAGCGGGAGCTCCTACAATGAGCAGTTCTTC
TRBJ2-7	NA	TRBV7-2	NA	CASSLVLGPPLEQYF	TGTGCCAGCAGCTTAGTATTAGGACCACCCCTCGAGCAGTACTTC
TRBJ2-7	TRBD1	TRBV27	NA	CASRSDRDSSYEQYF	TGTGCCAGCAGATCCGACCGGGACAGCTCCTACGAGCAGTACTTC
TRBJ2-3	NA	TRBV30	NA	CAWSSGGSTDTQYF	TGTGCCTGGAGTTCAGGCGGCAGCACAGATACGCAGTATTTT